These 9 T cell receptor beta chains originate from one sample sequenced in a study of regulatory T cells in long-lasting Graves disease. In building TCR beta libraries, iRepertoire HTBI primers were used together with Arm-PCR of CDR3 regions. Each CDR3 protein is one row after TCRdb ran MiXCR on the multiplex PCR reads. The data hold approximately 540,000 distinct CDR3 sequences, with 12% observed a single time. Time point defined: newly diagnosed GD, antithyroid drugs for less than 3 months. After RNA was extracted from PBMCs, the TCR library was made from it. The same sample was also studied in work on T cells in Graves' hyperthyroidism and ophthalmopathy.

Sample: peripheral blood mononuclear cells (PBMCs), taken at new diagnosis, from a patient treated with antithyroid drugs. The receptors originated from a woman in her 30s with Graves disease.

Many counts were recorded for this clonotype. This chain uses TRBV7-2 with TRBJ2-5; 8 bases match TRBD1. This CDR3 spans 13 amino acids. Per germline, CDR1 SGHTA and CDR2 FQGNSA. The ends lost 6 bases at V and 5 bases at J; junction bases unmatched: 5. The CDR3 spells CASSFPGGETQYF. In DNA, the CDR3 is TGTGCCAGCAGTTTCCCAGGGGGCGAGACCCAGTACTTC. The whole variable domain, filled in from reference TRBV7-2 and TRBJ2-5, reads GAGVSQSPSNKVTEKGKDVELRCDPISGHTALYWYRQSLGQGLEFLIYFQGNSAPDKSGLPSDRFSAERTGGSVSTLTIQRTQQEDSAVYLCASSFPGGETQYFGPGTRLLVL.

Concerning this clonotype itself: This may be a read error, as it is one base from a much larger clone. This chain uses TRBV7-2 with TRBJ2-5; D perhaps matches TRBD2 (5 bases). CDR1 is SGHTA, CDR2 FQGNSA, per germline. The CDR3 extends over 14 amino acids. DNA of the CDR3: TGTGCCAGCAGCTTAGCGGGAGCTGGTGAGACCCGGTACTTC. It specifies CASSLAGAGETRYF.

This clonotype showed up just a few times. The chain links TRBV3-1 to TRBJ2-4; D possibly corresponds to TRBD2 (6 bases). The V and J ends lost 3 bases and 1 base respectively, with 19 bases between them. In germline, CDR1 is LGHDT, CDR2 YNNKEL (reference sequence). There are 18 residues in the CDR3. This CDR3 is CASSHAMGTLSAKNIQYF. CDR3 nucleotides: TGTGCCAGCAGCCACGCGATGGGGACTCTGAGTGCCAAAAACATTCAGTACTTC.

This clonotype has just a few counts. The rearrangement joins TRBV19 to TRBJ2-7, with TRBD1 matching 8 bases. The CDR3 sequence is 14 residues long. V was clipped by 4 bases and J by 8 bases; unmatched bases: 10. Germline assignment: CDR1 LNHDA and CDR2 SQIVND (reference sequence). The CDR3 DNA follows: TGTGCCAGTAGTACTACAGGGGGGTCTACGAAGCAGTACTTC. Its protein product is CASSTTGGSTKQYF.

In its sample, this clonotype was seen many times. The V gene is TRBV12-3 or TRBV12-4, the J gene TRBJ1-6; D unclear. The germline V and J ends were trimmed by 3 bases and 14 bases, with 8 bases remaining between them. This CDR3 spans 11 amino acids. In DNA form, the CDR3 reads TGTGCCAGCAGTTTCGCTAACACCCTCCACTTT. It translates to CASSFANTLHF.

Many counts were recorded for this clonotype. The V gene is TRBV20-1, the J gene TRBJ1-2; tentatively, D is TRBD1 (6 bases). The germline gives CDR1 DFQATT, CDR2 SNEGSKA (reference sequence). Trimming stripped 4 bases from V and 3 bases from J, with 12 bases between. CDR3 length: 13 residues. In DNA form, the CDR3 reads TGCAGTGCTACAGGACAGATCGACTATGGCTACACCTTC. Amino acid sequence: CSATGQIDYGYTF.

This clonotype has at least ten counts. This chain joins TRBV7-2 and TRBJ2-5; 7 bases agree with TRBD1. CDR1 SGHTA and CDR2 FQGNSA come from the germline V gene. This CDR3 is built from 16 residues. V gave up 2 bases and J gave up 2 bases; unmatched junction bases: 8. CDR3 in amino acids: CASSLKPRGQQETQYF. The CDR3 DNA follows: TGTGCCAGCAGCTTAAAACCTAGGGGACAGCAAGAGACCCAGTACTTC. The full variable domain, its missing parts supplied by reference TRBV7-2 and TRBJ2-5, is GAGVSQSPSNKVTEKGKDVELRCDPISGHTALYWYRQSLGQGLEFLIYFQGNSAPDKSGLPSDRFSAERTGGSVSTLTIQRTQQEDSAVYLCASSLKPRGQQETQYFGPGTRLLVL.

This rearrangement joins TRBV5-1 to TRBJ2-3, with 14 bases matching TRBD2. V was pared by 3 bases and J by 6 bases, with 9 bases of the junction left unmatched. The CDR3 is 17 residues long. Germline CDR1 and CDR2: SGHRS and YFSETQ. CDR3 nucleotides: TGCGCCAGCAGCTCCGGGACTAGCGGGAGAAAGGGTGATACGCAGTATTTT. Residues: CASSSGTSGRKGDTQYF.

V is TRBV7-8 and J is TRBJ2-7; perhaps D is TRBD1 or TRBD2 (5 bases each). V shed 1 base and J shed 0 bases, with 10 bases lying between them. The CDR3 consists of 15 residues. The germline V gene encodes CDR1 SGHVS and CDR2 FQNEAQ. CDR3 loop: CASSLVLGDSYEQYF. The CDR3 DNA reads as TGTGCCAGCAGCTTAGTTCTGGGGGACTCCTACGAGCAGTACTTC. The full variable domain, its missing parts supplied by reference TRBV7-8 and TRBJ2-7, is GAGVSQSPRYKVAKRGQDVALRCDPISGHVSLFWYQQALGQGPEFLTYFQNEAQLDKSGLPSDRFFAERPEGSVSTLKIQRTQQEDSAVYLCASSLVLGDSYEQYFGPGTRLTVT.